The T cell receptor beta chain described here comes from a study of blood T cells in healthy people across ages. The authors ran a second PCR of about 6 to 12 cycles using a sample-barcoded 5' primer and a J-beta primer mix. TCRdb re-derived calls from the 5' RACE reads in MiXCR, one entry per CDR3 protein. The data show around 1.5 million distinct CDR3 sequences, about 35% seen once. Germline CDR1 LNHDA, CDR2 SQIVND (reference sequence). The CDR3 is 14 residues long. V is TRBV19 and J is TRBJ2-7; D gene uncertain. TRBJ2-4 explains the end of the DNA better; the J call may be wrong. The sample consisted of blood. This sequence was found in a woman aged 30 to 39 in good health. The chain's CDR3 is CASSIQDGKNIQYF. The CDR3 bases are TGTGCCAGTAGTATACAGGACGGAAAAAACATTCAGTACTTC.